Listed below are T cell receptor beta chains from one sample, sequenced in a study of blood T cell repertoires in COVID-19. This table comes from immunoSEQ multiplex PCR, and its TCRdb copy is limited to in-frame clones, with some not included. The repertoire holds about 230,000 clones, with roughly 84% as singletons. The sequencing sample was made of peripheral blood. These receptors all stem from a woman in her forties or fifties with acute or convalescent COVID-19. Both conserved end residues are part of each CDR3. A D gene is named only where the DNA matches it firmly. Not every row has a clone size; where given, it reads once, few, many or a size class.

TRBV7-2	.	TRBJ2-7	13	.	TGTGCCAGCAGCTTAGTCACCGCAGGGGAGCAGTACTTC	CASSLVTAGEQYF
TRBV5-1	once	TRBJ1-3	14	.	TGCGCCAGCAGCTTGGAAACTCCTGGAAACACCATATATTTT	CASSLETPGNTIYF
TRBV2	.	TRBJ1-5	15	.	TGTGCCAGCCATAGGACCCTGGCGGGAGGTCAGCCCCAGCATTTT	CASHRTLAGGQPQHF
TRBV7-9	.	TRBJ2-2	17	.	TGTGCCAGCAGCGATGTCCGTGGACAGTCGAACACCGGGGAGCTGTTTTTT	CASSDVRGQSNTGELFF
TRBV11-3	.	TRBJ1-1	13	.	TGTGCCAGCAGCTCGGTACAGGGTTCGGTTGCTTTCTTT	CASSSVQGSVAFF
TRBV6-2/TRBV6-3	.	TRBJ2-7	17	TRBD1	TGTGCCAGCAGCGACCCGGACAGGGGTCCCTCCTCCTACGAGCAGTACTTC	CASSDPDRGPSSYEQYF
TRBV5-1	.	TRBJ2-3	15	.	TGCGCCAGCAGCCGTAACAGGGCTAGCACAGATACGCAGTATTTT	CASSRNRASTDTQYF
TRBV28	.	TRBJ1-2	14	.	TGTGCCAGCAGTTTGAATAGGGGGGGTTATGGCTACACCTTC	CASSLNRGGYGYTF
TRBV7-2	.	TRBJ1-1	14	.	TGTGCCAGCATAGTTGGAACAGAGAACACTGAAGCTTTCTTT	CASIVGTENTEAFF
TRBV7-9	.	TRBJ2-1	14	TRBD2	TGTGCCAGCAGCTTTGCGGGAGGATTTCCTGAGCAGTTCTTC	CASSFAGGFPEQFF
TRBV13	.	TRBJ2-3	15	.	TGTGCCAGCAGCTCTACCCAGGGGCTGCCAGATACGCAGTATTTT	CASSSTQGLPDTQYF
TRBV7-9	once	TRBJ1-1	14	TRBD1	TGTGCCAGCAGCTATCCGGGACAGGAAACTGAAGCTTTCTTT	CASSYPGQETEAFF
TRBV5-6	.	TRBJ1-6	15	.	TGTGCCAGCAGCTTGGGTACAGGGTATAATTCACCCCTCCACTTT	CASSLGTGYNSPLHF
TRBV6-5	.	TRBJ2-3	14	TRBD2	TGTGCCAGCAGTTACTCGATCGGGGGGGCTACGCAGTATTTT	CASSYSIGGATQYF
TRBV7-9	few	TRBJ2-1	15	TRBD1	TGTGCCAGCAGCTTAAGACAGGGGGCAAGGAATGAGCAGTTCTTC	CASSLRQGARNEQFF
TRBV28	.	TRBJ2-6	16	.	TGTGCCAGCAGCGGTACAGGGATCTCTGGGGCCAACGTCCTGACTTTC	CASSGTGISGANVLTF
TRBV7-9	.	TRBJ1-3	14	.	TGTGCCAGCAGCCCCGGGTCCTCTGGAAACACCATATATTTT	CASSPGSSGNTIYF
TRBV19	.	TRBJ1-5	15	.	TGTGCCAGTAGTATAGCCGCGGGCAGCAATCAGCCCCAGCATTTT	CASSIAAGSNQPQHF
TRBV4-2	.	TRBJ2-7	15	TRBD2	TGTGCCAGCAGCAACTCCGGGACTAGCGGCTACGAGCAGTACTTC	CASSNSGTSGYEQYF
TRBV12-3/TRBV12-4	.	TRBJ1-5	13	.	TGTGCCAGCAGTTTCGGACAGAATCAGCCCCAGCATTTT	CASSFGQNQPQHF
TRBV14	.	TRBJ1-6	15	.	TGTGCCAGCAGCCGACACGGCTCCTATAATTCACCCCTCCACTTT	CASSRHGSYNSPLHF
TRBV5-6	.	TRBJ1-1	14	TRBD1	TGTGCCAGCAGGTTTGACAGGGTCCCCACTGAAGCTTTCTTT	CASRFDRVPTEAFF
TRBV15	.	TRBJ1-1	15	.	TGTGCCACCAGCAGAGAAATGTTGGGGGGAACTGAAGCTTTCTTT	CATSREMLGGTEAFF
TRBV5-8	.	TRBJ1-3	13	TRBD1	TGTGCCAGCAAGCTCCAGGGGGCCAACACCATATATTTT	CASKLQGANTIYF
TRBV29-1	.	TRBJ2-6	13	.	TGCAGCGTTACAGAGTCTGGGGCCAACGTCCTGACTTTC	CSVTESGANVLTF
TRBV5-6	.	TRBJ2-1	15	.	TGTGCCAGCAGCTTCGGGTCCCTAGCCGGAGATGAGCAGTTCTTC	CASSFGSLAGDEQFF
TRBV7-9	.	TRBJ2-3	14	TRBD2	TGTGCCAGTGAAGCCGGGGGGGTCGCAGATACGCAGTATTTT	CASEAGGVADTQYF
TRBV29-1	.	TRBJ2-7	16	TRBD2	TGCAGCGTTGAAGCTGAAGCGGGGGGCTCATTTTACGAGCAGTACTTC	CSVEAEAGGSFYEQYF
TRBV24-1	.	TRBJ2-2	16	TRBD2	TGTGCCACCAGTGAGGTGGGGACGGGGGGGACCGGGGAGCTGTTTTTT	CATSEVGTGGTGELFF